This T cell receptor beta chain was profiled in a study of CD8+CD57+ T cells in acquired aplastic anemia. Overall study: Sorted CD4+ and CD8+ cell DNA averaged roughly 3 ug. Notes on the study in general: Patients had approximately 29 CD8+ CDR3 sequences in common with controls (the shared set).

Genomic DNA acted as the template from which TCR beta VDJ combination and CDR3 sequence profiling were carried out. TCRdb used MiXCR to reprocess the reads, holding one entry per CDR3 protein. The data hold approximately 65,000 distinct CDR3 sequences, with about 54% observed a single time. The ends lost 6 bases at V and 0 bases at J; junction bases unmatched: 11. Looked up from germline, CDR1 is SGHAT and CDR2 is FQDESV (reference sequence). This CDR3 region has 17 residues. This clonotype came up a few times. The antigen remains unidentified. Sequencing used sorted CD4+, CD8+, or CD8+CD57+ T cells (not recorded which) from PBMCs. The chain recombines TRBV11-1 with TRBJ1-1; TRBD1 matches at 9 bases. This TCR derives from a human donor in good health, serving as a control. The DNA of the CDR3 is TGTGCCAGCAGTTGGGACAGGGCGGGGGATATGAACACTGAAGCTTTCTTT. It translates to CASSWDRAGDMNTEAFF.